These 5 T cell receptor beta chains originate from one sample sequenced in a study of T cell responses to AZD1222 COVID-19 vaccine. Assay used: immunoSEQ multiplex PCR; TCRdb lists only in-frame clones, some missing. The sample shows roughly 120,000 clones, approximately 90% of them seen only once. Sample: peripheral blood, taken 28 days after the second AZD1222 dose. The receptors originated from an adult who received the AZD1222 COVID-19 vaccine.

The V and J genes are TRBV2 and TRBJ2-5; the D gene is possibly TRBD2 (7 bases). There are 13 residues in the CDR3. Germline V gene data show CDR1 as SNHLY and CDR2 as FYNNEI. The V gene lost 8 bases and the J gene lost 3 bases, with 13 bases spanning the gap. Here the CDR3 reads CASGGGQEETQYF. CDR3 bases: TGTGCCAGCGGGGGGGGCCAAGAAGAGACCCAGTACTTC.

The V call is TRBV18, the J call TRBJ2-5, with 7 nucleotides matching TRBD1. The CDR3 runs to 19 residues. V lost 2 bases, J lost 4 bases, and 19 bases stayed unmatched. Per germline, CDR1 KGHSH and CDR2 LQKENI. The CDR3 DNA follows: TGTGCCAGCTCACCAAGTGCCCCTCGACAGGGACCTTCTCCAGAGACCCAGTACTTC. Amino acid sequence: CASSPSAPRQGPSPETQYF.

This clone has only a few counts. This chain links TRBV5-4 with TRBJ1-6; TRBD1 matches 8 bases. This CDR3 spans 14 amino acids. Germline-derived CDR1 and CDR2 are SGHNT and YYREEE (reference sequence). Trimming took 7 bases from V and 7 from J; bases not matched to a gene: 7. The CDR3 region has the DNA TGTGCCAGCCGCGCAGGGGGCGCGAATTCACCCCTCCACTTT. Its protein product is CASRAGGANSPLHF. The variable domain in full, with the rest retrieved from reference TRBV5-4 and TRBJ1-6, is ETGVTQSPTHLIKTRGQQVTLRCSSQSGHNTVSWYQQALGQGPQFIFQYYREEENGRGNFPPRFSGLQFPNYSSELNVNALELDDSALYLCASRAGGANSPLHFGNGTRLTVT.

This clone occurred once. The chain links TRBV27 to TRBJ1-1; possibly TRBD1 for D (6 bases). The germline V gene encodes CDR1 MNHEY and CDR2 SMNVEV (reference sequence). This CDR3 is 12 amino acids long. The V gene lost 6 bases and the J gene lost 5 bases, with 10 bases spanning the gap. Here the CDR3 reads CASRVGGTEAFF. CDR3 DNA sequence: TGTGCCAGCAGGGTAGGGGGGACTGAAGCTTTCTTT.

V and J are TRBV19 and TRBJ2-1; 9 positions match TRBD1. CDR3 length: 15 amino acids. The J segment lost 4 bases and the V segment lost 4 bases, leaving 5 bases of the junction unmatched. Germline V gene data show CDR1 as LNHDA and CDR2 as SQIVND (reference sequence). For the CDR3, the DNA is TGTGCCAGTAGTAGCACAGGGGGCGTATACAATGAGCAGTTCTTC. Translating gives CASSSTGGVYNEQFF.